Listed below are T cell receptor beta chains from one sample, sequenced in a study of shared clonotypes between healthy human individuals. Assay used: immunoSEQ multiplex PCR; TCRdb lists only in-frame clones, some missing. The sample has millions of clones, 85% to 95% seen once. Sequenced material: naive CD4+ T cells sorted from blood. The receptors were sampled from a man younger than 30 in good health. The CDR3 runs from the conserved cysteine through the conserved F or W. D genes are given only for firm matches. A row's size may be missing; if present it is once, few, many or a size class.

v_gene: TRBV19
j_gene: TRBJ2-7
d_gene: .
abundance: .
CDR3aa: CASSMIATSYEQYF
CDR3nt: TGTGCCAGTAGTATGATCGCAACCTCCTACGAGCAGTACTTC

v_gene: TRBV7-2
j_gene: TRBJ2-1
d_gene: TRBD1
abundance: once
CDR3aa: CASSLEWTGYNEQFF
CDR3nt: TGTGCCAGCAGCTTAGAGTGGACAGGCTACAATGAGCAGTTCTTC

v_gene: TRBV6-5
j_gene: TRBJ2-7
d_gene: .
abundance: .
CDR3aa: CASRRGFSYEQYF
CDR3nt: TGTGCCAGCAGACGGGGATTTTCCTACGAGCAGTACTTC

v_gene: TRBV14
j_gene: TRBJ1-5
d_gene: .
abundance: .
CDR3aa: CASSQSSNQPQHF
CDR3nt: TGTGCCAGCAGCCAGTCGAGCAATCAGCCCCAGCATTTT

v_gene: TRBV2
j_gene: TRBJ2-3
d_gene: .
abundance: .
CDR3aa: CASSPGGGLDTQYF
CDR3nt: TGTGCCAGCAGTCCGGGCGGGGGCCTGGATACGCAGTATTTT

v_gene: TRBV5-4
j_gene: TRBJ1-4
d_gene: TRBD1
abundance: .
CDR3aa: CASSLQGGEKLFF
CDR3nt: TGTGCCAGCAGCTTACAGGGGGGTGAAAAACTGTTTTTT

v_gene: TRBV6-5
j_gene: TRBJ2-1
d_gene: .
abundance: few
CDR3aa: CASSFTGHNEQFF
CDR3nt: TGTGCCAGCAGTTTCACGGGACACAATGAGCAGTTCTTC

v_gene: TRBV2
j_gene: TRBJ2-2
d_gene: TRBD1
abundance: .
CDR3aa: CASSLQTGAGTGELFF
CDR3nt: TGTGCCAGCAGTCTCCAGACAGGGGCGGGCACCGGGGAGCTGTTTTTT

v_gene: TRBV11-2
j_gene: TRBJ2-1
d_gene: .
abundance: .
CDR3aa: CASSPSGAGKSYEQFF
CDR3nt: TGTGCCAGCAGCCCTAGTGGGGCAGGGAAAAGCTATGAGCAGTTCTTC

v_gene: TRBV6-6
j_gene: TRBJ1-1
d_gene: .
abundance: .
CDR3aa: CASSYRDLGDTEAFF
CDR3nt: TGTGCCAGCAGTTACCGGGATCTTGGCGACACTGAAGCTTTCTTT

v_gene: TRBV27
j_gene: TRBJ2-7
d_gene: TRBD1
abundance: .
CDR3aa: CASSPTGGLLHKEQYF
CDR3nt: TGTGCCAGCAGTCCGACAGGGGGCCTGCTACACAAAGAGCAGTACTTC

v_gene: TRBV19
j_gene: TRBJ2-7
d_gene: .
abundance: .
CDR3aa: CASSYGVSHFYEQYF
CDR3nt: TGTGCCAGTAGCTACGGGGTTTCCCACTTCTACGAGCAGTACTTC

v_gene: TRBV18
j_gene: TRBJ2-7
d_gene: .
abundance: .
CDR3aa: CASSPPSNEQYF
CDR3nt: TGTGCCAGCTCACCACCGTCCAACGAGCAGTACTTC

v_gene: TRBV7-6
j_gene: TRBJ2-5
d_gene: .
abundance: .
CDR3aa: CASSLATPTQETQYF
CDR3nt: TGTGCCAGCAGCTTAGCAACACCAACCCAAGAGACCCAGTACTTC

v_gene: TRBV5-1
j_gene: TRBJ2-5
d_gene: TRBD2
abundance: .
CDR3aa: CASRAGAQETQYF
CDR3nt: TGCGCCAGCAGAGCGGGAGCTCAAGAGACCCAGTACTTC

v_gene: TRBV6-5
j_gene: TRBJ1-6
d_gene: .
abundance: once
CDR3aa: CASSYSGTENSPLHF
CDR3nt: TGTGCCAGCAGTTACTCCGGGACGGAAAATTCACCCCTCCACTTT

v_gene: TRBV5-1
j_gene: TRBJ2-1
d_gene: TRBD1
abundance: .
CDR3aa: CASSTDRAYNEQFF
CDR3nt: TGCGCCAGCAGCACGGACAGGGCCTACAATGAGCAGTTCTTC

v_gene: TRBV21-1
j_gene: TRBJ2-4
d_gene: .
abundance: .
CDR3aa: CASNHYRGLAKNIQYF
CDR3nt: TGTGCCAGCAACCATTACAGGGGGTTAGCCAAAAACATTCAGTACTTC

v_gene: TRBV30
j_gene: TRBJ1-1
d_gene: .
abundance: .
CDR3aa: CAWAGTTTEAFF
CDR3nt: TGTGCCTGGGCCGGGACAACAACTGAAGCTTTCTTT

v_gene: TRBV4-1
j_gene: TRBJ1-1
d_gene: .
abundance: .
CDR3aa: CASSQGTGRPYTEAFF
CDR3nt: TGCGCCAGCAGCCAGGGGACGGGACGACCGTACACTGAAGCTTTCTTT

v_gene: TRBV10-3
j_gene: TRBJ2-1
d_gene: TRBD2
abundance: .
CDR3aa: CAIRTSGGYNEQFF
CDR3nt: TGTGCCATCAGGACTAGCGGGGGGTATAATGAGCAGTTCTTC

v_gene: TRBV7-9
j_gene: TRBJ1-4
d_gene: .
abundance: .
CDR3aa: CASSWTDGFEKLFF
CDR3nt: TGTGCCAGCAGTTGGACAGATGGGTTTGAAAAACTGTTTTTT

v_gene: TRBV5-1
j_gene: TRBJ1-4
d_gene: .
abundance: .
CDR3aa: CASSLDSSFNEKLFF
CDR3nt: TGCGCCAGCAGCTTGGATAGCAGCTTCAATGAAAAACTGTTTTTT

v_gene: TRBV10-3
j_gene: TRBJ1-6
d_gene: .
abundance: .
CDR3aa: CAISAAELSPLHF
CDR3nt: TGTGCCATCAGTGCGGCGGAGTTGTCACCCCTCCACTTT

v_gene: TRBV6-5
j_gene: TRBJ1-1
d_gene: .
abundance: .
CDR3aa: CASSYSNLNTEAFF
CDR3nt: TGTGCCAGCAGTTACTCGAACTTGAACACTGAAGCTTTCTTT

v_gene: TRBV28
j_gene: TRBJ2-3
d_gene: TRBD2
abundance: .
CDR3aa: CASSLGLAGSAYF
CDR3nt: TGTGCCAGCAGCCTAGGTCTAGCGGGGAGTGCGTATTTT

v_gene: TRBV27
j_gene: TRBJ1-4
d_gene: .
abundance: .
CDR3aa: CASSFGGGGEKLFF
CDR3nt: TGTGCCAGCAGTTTCGGTGGGGGCGGTGAAAAACTGTTTTTT

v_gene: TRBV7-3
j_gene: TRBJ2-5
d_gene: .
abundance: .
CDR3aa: CASSLTGSKQETQYF
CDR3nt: TGTGCCAGCAGCTTGACGGGCTCTAAACAAGAGACCCAGTACTTC

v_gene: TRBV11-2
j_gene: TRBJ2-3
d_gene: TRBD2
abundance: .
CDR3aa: CASSFLAGGGSDTQYF
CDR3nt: TGTGCCAGCAGCTTTCTAGCGGGAGGAGGGTCAGATACGCAGTATTTT

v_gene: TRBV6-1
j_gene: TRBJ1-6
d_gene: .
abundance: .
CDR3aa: CASSDYRVGTPLHF
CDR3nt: TGTGCCAGCAGCGACTACAGGGTAGGGACACCCCTCCACTTT

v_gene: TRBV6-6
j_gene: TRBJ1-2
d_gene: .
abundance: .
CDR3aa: CASSPHGGMSYGYTF
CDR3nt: TGTGCCAGCAGTCCCCATGGGGGGATGAGCTATGGCTACACCTTC

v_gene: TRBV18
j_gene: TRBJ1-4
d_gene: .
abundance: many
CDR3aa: CASSDGHATNEKLFF
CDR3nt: TGTGCCAGCTCGGATGGACACGCAACTAATGAAAAACTGTTTTTT

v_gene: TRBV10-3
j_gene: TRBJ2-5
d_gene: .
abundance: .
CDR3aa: CAIRGGPQETQYF
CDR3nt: TGTGCCATCAGGGGAGGCCCTCAAGAGACCCAGTACTTC

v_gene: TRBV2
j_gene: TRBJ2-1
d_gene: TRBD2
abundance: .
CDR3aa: CASSPTSGGAWEQFF
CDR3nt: TGTGCCAGCAGTCCGACTAGCGGGGGGGCGTGGGAGCAGTTCTTC

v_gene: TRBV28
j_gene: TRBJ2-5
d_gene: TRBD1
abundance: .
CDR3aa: CASSLSSWDRIGETQYF
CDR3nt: TGTGCCAGCAGTTTAAGTTCCTGGGACAGGATCGGAGAGACCCAGTACTTC

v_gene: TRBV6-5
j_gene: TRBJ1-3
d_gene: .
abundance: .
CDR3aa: CASRDLNTIYF
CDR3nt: TGTGCCAGCAGAGACCTGAACACCATATATTTT

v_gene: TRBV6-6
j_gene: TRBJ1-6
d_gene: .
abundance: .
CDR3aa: CASSYPGTVNSPLHF
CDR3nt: TGTGCCAGCAGCTACCCAGGGACGGTTAATTCACCCCTCCACTTT

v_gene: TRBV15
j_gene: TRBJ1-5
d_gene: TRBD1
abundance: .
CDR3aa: CATSTGGEGQPQHF
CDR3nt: TGTGCCACCAGCACAGGGGGTGAGGGTCAGCCCCAGCATTTT

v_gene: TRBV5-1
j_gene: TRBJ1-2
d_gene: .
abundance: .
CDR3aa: CASSLSVNYGYTF
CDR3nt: TGCGCCAGCAGCTTGTCAGTTAACTATGGCTACACCTTC

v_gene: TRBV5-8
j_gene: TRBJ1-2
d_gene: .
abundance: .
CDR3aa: CASSFPPPTNYGYTF
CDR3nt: TGTGCCAGCAGCTTTCCCCCCCCGACAAACTATGGCTACACCTTC

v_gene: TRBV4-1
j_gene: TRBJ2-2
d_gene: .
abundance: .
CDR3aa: CASSPYPRGRTGELFF
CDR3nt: TGCGCCAGCAGCCCGTACCCCAGGGGACGCACCGGGGAGCTGTTTTTT

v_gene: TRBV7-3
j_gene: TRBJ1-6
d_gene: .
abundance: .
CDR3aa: CASSLTGTWNSPLHF
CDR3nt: TGTGCCAGCAGCTTAACCGGGACCTGGAATTCACCCCTCCACTTT

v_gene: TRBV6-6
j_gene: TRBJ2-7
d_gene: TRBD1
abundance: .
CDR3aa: CASSPNPGTGGYEQYF
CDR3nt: TGTGCCAGCAGTCCAAATCCCGGGACAGGGGGCTACGAGCAGTACTTC

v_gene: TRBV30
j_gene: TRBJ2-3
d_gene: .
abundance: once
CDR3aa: CAWSATGTSTDTQYF
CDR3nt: TGTGCCTGGAGTGCGACCGGGACGAGCACAGATACGCAGTATTTT

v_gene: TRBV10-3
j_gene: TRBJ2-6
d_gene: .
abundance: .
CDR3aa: CAISMGQPYSSGANVLTF
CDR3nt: TGTGCCATCAGTATGGGACAACCCTATTCTTCTGGGGCCAACGTCCTGACTTTC

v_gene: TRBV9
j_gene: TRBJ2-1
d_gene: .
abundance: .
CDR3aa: CASSVDSGSPPRFF
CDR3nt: TGTGCCAGCAGCGTAGATAGCGGATCTCCTCCCCGGTTCTTC

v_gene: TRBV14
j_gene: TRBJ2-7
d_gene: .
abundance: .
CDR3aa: CASSQDWRTEQYF
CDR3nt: TGTGCCAGCAGCCAAGATTGGAGGACAGAGCAGTACTTC

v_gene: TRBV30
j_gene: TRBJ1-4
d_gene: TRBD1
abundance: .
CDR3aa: CAGEGQAEKLFF
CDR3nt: TGTGCCGGGGAAGGACAGGCCGAAAAACTGTTTTTT

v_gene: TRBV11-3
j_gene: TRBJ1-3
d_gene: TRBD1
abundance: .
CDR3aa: CASSLGDSVSGNTIYF
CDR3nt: TGTGCCAGCAGCTTAGGGGACAGCGTCTCTGGAAACACCATATATTTT

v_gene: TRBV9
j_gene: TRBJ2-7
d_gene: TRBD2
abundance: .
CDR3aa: CASSLGGAEWSYEQYF
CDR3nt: TGTGCCAGCAGCCTCGGGGGGGCGGAGTGGTCCTACGAGCAGTACTTC

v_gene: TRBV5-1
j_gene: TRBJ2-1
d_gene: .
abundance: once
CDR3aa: CASSLGTYNEQFF
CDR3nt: TGCGCCAGCAGCTTGGGGACTTACAATGAGCAGTTCTTC

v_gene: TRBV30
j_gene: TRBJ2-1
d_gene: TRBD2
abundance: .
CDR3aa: CAWTSGSNEQFF
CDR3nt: TGTGCCTGGACTAGCGGGAGCAATGAGCAGTTCTTC

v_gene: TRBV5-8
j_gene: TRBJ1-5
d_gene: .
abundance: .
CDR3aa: CASSLYLNQPQHF
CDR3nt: TGTGCCAGCAGCTTGTACCTCAATCAGCCCCAGCATTTT

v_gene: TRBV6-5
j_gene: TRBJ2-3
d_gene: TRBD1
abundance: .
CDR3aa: CASRMGQASDTQYF
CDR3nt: TGTGCCAGCAGAATGGGACAGGCTAGTGATACGCAGTATTTT

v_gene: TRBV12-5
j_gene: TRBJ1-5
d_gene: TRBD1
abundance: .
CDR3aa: CASGSGQDSNQPQHF
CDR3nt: TGTGCTAGTGGATCTGGACAGGATAGCAATCAGCCCCAGCATTTT